The clone carrying this TCR beta chain came up once. Its specificity is unknown. This sample is drawn from a study of Ad26.COV2.S vaccination and SARS-CoV-2 variants. Study background: The Ad26.COV2.S arm of the COV1001 trial was where the donor was placed.

Here immunoSEQ multiplex PCR was the method, and the copy in TCRdb shows in-frame clones only, minus some. The sample comprises about 260,000 clones, around nine tenths of which are singletons, and less than 3% rests with the top ten. Treatment described: roughly 20 received Ad26.COV2.S at low or high dose, single or two shots; 5 received placebo; per-sample allocation not given. Sample collection was performed on day 63 after the first vaccine or placebo injection. Regarding the study as a whole: Vaccinated and placebo-treated recipients had similar non-spike TCR breadth.

Per the germline V gene, CDR1 is KGHDR and CDR2 is SFDVKD. Between the trimmed V and J ends, which lost 1 base and 4 bases, there was a span of 9 bases. CDR3 size: 14 residues. The clonotype originates from a person between 18 and 65 years old who received the Ad26.COV2.S COVID-19 vaccine or a placebo. This specimen was peripheral blood, taken in a trial of Ad26.COV2.S vaccine versus placebo. The chain recombines TRBV24-1 with TRBJ2-5, with a weak D call TRBD2 (7 bases). CDR3 protein: CATSDFGGPETQYF. In nucleotides, the CDR3 is TGTGCCACCAGTGATTTCGGGGGGCCAGAGACCCAGTACTTC.